A selection of T cell receptor beta chains follows, all from one sample in a study of CD8 T cells in ankylosing spondylitis. TCRdb reprocessed the 5' RACE reads with MiXCR, giving one entry per CDR3 protein. The repertoire consists of 50,000 to 70,000 distinct CDR3 sequences, with approximately 6% occurring once and the leading ten covering approximately 4.5%. Sequencing was done on a sample of synovial fluid, either unsorted or a sorted T cell fraction (not recorded which). The receptor source for this set is a male donor with ankylosing spondylitis. Each CDR3 is given with its conserved first and last residue. D genes are given only for firm matches. Size is omitted from some rows. Given values are once, few, many or a class for expanded clones.

D	J	V	size	DNA	CDR3
TRBD2	TRBJ2-1	TRBV24-1	many	TGTGCCACCAGTGACCCAGGACTAGCGGGAGGGCCCCATGAGCAGTTCTTC	CATSDPGLAGGPHEQFF
-	TRBJ2-1	TRBV12-3/TRBV12-4	many	TGTGCCAGCAGTCCGCTTCCTGTTTCTTTGGGTGAGCAGTTCTTC	CASSPLPVSLGEQFF
-	TRBJ1-4	TRBV7-2	few	TGTGCCAGCAGCTTAGGGCAAACAACTAATGAAAAACTGTTTTTT	CASSLGQTTNEKLFF
-	TRBJ2-6	TRBV14	many	TGTGCCAGCAGCCAAGGTATTAAGCCCTCTGGGGCCAACGTCCTGACTTTC	CASSQGIKPSGANVLTF
TRBD2	TRBJ2-7	TRBV7-2	many	TGTGCCAGCAGGCCAGCCGGACTAGCGGGAGATGGGCAGTACTTC	CASRPAGLAGDGQYF
-	TRBJ2-7	TRBV5-1	-	TGCGCCAGCAGCTTGGCCCTTAGCGGAACCTACGAGCAGTACTTC	CASSLALSGTYEQYF
-	TRBJ1-5	TRBV30	-	TGTGCCTGGAGCGCGGGGACCAGGGACCAGCATTTT	CAWSAGTRDQHF
TRBD2	TRBJ2-1	TRBV11-1	many	TGTGCCAGCAGCTTAGCGATGAGAAGACTAGCGGGGGGATATAGTGAGCAGTTCTTC	CASSLAMRRLAGGYSEQFF
-	TRBJ2-7	TRBV4-2	few	TGTGCCAGCAGCCCACTAGTTGGGTACGAGCAGTACTTC	CASSPLVGYEQYF
-	TRBJ2-2	TRBV3-1	-	TGTGCCAGCAGCCAAGGGGGACCGCGGGGCGGGGAGCTGTTTTTT	CASSQGGPRGGELFF
-	TRBJ1-1	TRBV6-1	many	TGTGCCAGCAGACGGGACGGGAACACTGAAGCTTTCTTT	CASRRDGNTEAFF
-	TRBJ1-2	TRBV19	many	TGTGCCAGTAGGCAGGCCAATCTTGGCTACACCTTC	CASRQANLGYTF
TRBD2	TRBJ2-1	TRBV20-1	few	TGCAGTGCCGAGGGGAGCGGGAGGGGGAATGAGCAGTTCTTC	CSAEGSGRGNEQFF
TRBD2	TRBJ2-3	TRBV28	many	TGTGCCAGCAGGACTAGCGGGGGCGCAGATACGCAGTATTTT	CASRTSGGADTQYF
TRBD2	TRBJ2-7	TRBV20-1	many	TGCAGTGCCGGGGGGACTAGCGGGACCTTAGAGCAGTACTTC	CSAGGTSGTLEQYF
-	TRBJ2-7	TRBV18	few	TGTGCCAGCTCACCAGTGACAGACTACGAGCAGTACTTC	CASSPVTDYEQYF
-	TRBJ1-5	TRBV28	few	TGTGCCAGCAGGCCCGGGACGGGAAAACCAAAGGAGCATTTT	CASRPGTGKPKEHF
-	TRBJ2-5	TRBV6-5	few	TGTGCCAGCAGTTACGGGGCCAGCCGGAAAGAGACCCAGTACTTC	CASSYGASRKETQYF
-	TRBJ1-2	TRBV27	many	TGTGCCAGCAGCCTAGCCGGACAGCCACTCTATGGCTACACCTTC	CASSLAGQPLYGYTF
-	TRBJ2-1	TRBV5-1	many	TGCGCCAGCAGCTTGGCCTACAACTACAATGAGCAGTTCTTC	CASSLAYNYNEQFF
TRBD1	TRBJ1-3	TRBV6-2/TRBV6-3	few	TGTGCCAGCAGTTACTACACTCCGGGACGGCGGACAGGCTCTGGAAACACCATATATTTT	CASSYYTPGRRTGSGNTIYF
-	TRBJ1-2	TRBV28	few	TGTGCCAGCAGAGCCACGGGGGTGATCTATGGCTACACCTTC	CASRATGVIYGYTF
-	TRBJ2-1	TRBV20-1	many	TGCAGTGCTAGGGGGAGCGGTTATCGCTACAATGAGCAGTTCTTC	CSARGSGYRYNEQFF